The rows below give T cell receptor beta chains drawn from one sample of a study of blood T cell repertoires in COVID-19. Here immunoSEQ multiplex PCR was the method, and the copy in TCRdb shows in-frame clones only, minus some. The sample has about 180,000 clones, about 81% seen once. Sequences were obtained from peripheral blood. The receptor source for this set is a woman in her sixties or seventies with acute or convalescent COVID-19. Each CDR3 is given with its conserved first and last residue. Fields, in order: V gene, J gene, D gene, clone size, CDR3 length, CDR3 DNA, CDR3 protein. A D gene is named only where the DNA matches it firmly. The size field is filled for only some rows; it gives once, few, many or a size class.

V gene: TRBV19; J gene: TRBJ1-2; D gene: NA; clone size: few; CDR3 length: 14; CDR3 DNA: TGTGCCAGTAGCAGCCCGGGACTCAACTATGGCTACACCTTC; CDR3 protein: CASSSPGLNYGYTF
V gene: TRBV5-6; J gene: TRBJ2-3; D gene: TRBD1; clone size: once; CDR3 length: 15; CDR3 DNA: TGTGCCAGCAGCGGGGACAGAGAGGGGACAGATACGCAGTATTTT; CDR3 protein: CASSGDREGTDTQYF
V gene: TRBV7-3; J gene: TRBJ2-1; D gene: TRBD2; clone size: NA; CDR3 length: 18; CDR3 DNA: TGTGCCAGCAGATCTCGGACTAGCGGGGGGGACTCCTACAATGAGCAGTTCTTC; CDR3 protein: CASRSRTSGGDSYNEQFF
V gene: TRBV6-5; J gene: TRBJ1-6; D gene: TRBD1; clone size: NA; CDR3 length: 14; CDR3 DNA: TGTGCCAGCAGTCTGGACAGGGACAGATCACCCCTCCACTTT; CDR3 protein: CASSLDRDRSPLHF
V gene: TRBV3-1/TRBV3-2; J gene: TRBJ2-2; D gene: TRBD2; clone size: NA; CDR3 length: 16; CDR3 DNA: TGTGCCAGCAGCCGGGGACTAGCGGGAGTCACCGGGGAGCTGTTTTTT; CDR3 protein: CASSRGLAGVTGELFF
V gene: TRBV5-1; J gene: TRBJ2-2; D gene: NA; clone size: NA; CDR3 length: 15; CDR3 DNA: TGCGCCAGCAGCTTGGAAGGGGCGGACACCGGGGAGCTGTTTTTT; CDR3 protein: CASSLEGADTGELFF
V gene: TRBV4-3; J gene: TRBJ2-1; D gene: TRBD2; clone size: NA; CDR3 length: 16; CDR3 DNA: TGCGCCAGCGCCTCCAGGACTAGCGGGAGTGAGAATGAGCAGTTCTTC; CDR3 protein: CASASRTSGSENEQFF
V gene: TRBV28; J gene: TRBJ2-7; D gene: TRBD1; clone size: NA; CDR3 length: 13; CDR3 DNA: TGTGCCAGCAGGGGACAGTGGACATACGAGCAGTACTTC; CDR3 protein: CASRGQWTYEQYF
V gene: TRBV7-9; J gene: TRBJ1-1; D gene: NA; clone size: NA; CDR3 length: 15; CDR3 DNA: TGTGCCAGCAGCTTAACAGGCAAACCGAACACTGAAGCTTTCTTT; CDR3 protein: CASSLTGKPNTEAFF
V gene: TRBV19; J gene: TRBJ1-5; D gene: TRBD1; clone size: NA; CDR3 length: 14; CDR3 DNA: TGTGCCAGTACCTTAACAGGGGTCAATCAGCCCCAGCATTTT; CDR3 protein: CASTLTGVNQPQHF
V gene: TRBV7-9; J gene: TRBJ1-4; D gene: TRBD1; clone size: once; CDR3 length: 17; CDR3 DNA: TGTGCCAGCAGCTTACCGAGACAGGGGGCAACTAATGAAAAACTGTTTTTT; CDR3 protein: CASSLPRQGATNEKLFF
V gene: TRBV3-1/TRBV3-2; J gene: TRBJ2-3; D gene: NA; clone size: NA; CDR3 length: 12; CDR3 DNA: TGTGCCAGTTTGACATGCACAGATACGCAGTATTTT; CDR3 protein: CASLTCTDTQYF
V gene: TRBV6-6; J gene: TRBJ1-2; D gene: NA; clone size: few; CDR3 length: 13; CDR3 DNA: TGTGCCAGCAGTTACGCGGGGGCCTATGGCTACACCTTC; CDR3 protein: CASSYAGAYGYTF
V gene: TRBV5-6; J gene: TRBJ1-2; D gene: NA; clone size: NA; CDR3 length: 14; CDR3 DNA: TGTGCCAGCAGCTTGAATCCGGGAGTCTATGGCTACACCTTC; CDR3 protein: CASSLNPGVYGYTF
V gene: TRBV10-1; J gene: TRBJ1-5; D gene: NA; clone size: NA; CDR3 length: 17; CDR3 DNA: TGCGCCAGCAGTGAGATGCGCCAGGGGAGAGGCAATCAGCCCCAGCATTTT; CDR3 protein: CASSEMRQGRGNQPQHF
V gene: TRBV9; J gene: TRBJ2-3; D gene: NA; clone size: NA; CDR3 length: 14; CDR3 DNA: TGTGCCAGCAGCGTGGAGGGCAGCACAGATACGCAGTATTTT; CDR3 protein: CASSVEGSTDTQYF
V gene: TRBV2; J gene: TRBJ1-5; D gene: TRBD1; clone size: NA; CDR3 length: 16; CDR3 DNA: TGTGCCAGCAGTGAAAGGCGGACAGGGGGTGGTCAGCCCCAGCATTTT; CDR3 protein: CASSERRTGGGQPQHF
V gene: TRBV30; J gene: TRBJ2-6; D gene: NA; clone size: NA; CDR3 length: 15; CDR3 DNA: TGTGCCTGGAGTGTAATCCGCTCTGGGGCCAACGTCCTGACTTTC; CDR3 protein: CAWSVIRSGANVLTF
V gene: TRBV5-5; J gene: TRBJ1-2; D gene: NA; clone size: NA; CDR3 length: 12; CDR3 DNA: TGTGCCAGCAGCTTGGAACCACCCGCGGGAACCTTC; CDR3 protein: CASSLEPPAGTF
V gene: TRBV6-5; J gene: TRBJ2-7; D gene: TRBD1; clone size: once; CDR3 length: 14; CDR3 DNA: TGTGCCAGCAGAGACAGGGGGCCTCCCTACGAGCAGTACTTC; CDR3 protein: CASRDRGPPYEQYF
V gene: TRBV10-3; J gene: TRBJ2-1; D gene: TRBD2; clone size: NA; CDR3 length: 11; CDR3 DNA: TGTGCCATCAGTGAGGGACTAGGGGCGTTCTTC; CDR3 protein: CAISEGLGAFF
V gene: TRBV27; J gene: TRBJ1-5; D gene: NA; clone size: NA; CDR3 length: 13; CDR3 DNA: TGTGCCAGCAGTTTAGACAGAAGGCAGCCCCAGCATTTT; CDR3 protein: CASSLDRRQPQHF
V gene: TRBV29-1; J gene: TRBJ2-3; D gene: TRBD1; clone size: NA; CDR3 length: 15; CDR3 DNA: TGCAGCGTTGAAGGGGGACAGCCCAACACAGATACGCAGTATTTT; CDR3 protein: CSVEGGQPNTDTQYF
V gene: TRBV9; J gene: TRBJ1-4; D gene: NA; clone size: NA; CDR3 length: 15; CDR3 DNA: TGTGCCAGCAGCGTAGATCTTGGACAGAGTGAAAAACTGTTTTTT; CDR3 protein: CASSVDLGQSEKLFF
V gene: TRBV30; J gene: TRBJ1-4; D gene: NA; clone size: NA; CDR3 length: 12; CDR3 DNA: TGTGCCTGGAGTATCTCTACCGGGTCTTGCGTTTTT; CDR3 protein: CAWSISTGSCVF
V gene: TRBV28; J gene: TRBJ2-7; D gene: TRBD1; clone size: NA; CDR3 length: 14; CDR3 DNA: TGTGCCAGCAGTCTCAACAGGGGCTCCTACGAGCAGTACTTC; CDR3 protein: CASSLNRGSYEQYF
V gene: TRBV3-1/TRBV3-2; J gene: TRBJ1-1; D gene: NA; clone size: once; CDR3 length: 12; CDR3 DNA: TGTGCCAGCAGCGGGGCTTACACTGAAGCTTTCTTT; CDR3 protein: CASSGAYTEAFF
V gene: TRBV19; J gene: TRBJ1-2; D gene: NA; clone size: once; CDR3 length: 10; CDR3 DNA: TGTGCCAGTAGTCGGTCAGGCTACACCTTC; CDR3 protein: CASSRSGYTF
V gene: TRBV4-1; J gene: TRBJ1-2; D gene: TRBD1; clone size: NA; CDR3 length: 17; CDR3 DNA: TGCGCCAGCAGCCAACAAGGCGCAGGGGGCGCCGACTATGGCTACACCTTC; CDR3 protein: CASSQQGAGGADYGYTF
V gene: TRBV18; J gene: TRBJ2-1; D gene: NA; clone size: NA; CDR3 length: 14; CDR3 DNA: TGTGCCAGCTCACCACCGGCCCTAGTCTATGAGCAGTTCTTC; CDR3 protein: CASSPPALVYEQFF
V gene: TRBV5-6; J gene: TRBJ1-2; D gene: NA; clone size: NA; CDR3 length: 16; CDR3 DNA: TGTGCCAGCAGCTTGGCGCTCGGGGAAAGGGACTATGGCTACACCTTC; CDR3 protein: CASSLALGERDYGYTF
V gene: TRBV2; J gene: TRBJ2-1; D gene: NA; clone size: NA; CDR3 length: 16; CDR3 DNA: TGTGCCAGCAGTGAAAGGGGCAGGAGCTCCTACAATGAGCAGTTCTTC; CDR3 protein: CASSERGRSSYNEQFF
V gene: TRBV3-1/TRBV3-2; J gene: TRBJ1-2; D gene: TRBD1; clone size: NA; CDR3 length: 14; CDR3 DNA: TGTGCCAGCAGCTCTGGGACAGGGGACTATGGCTACACCTTC; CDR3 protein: CASSSGTGDYGYTF
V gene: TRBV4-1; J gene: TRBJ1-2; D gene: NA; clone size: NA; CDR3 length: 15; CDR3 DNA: TGCGCCAGCAGCCCAGAGGGGACTATGACCTATGGCTACACCTTC; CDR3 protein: CASSPEGTMTYGYTF
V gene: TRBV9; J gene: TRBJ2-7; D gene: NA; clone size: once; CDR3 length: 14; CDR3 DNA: TGTGCCAGCAGCGTAGGACAGAGAGCCTACGAGCAGTACTTC; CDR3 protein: CASSVGQRAYEQYF
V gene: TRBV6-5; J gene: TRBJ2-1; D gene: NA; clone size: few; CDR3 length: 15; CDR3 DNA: TGTGCCAGCAGTCAGACAGCTGGCTCCTACAATGAGCAGTTCTTC; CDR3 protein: CASSQTAGSYNEQFF
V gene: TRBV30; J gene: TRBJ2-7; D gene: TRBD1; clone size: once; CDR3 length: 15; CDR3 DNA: TGTGCCTGGAGTCCCCCTGACAGGGTCCCCTACGAGCAGTACTTC; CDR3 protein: CAWSPPDRVPYEQYF
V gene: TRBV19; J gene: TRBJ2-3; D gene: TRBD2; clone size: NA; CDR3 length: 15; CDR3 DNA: TGTGCCAGTAAGCCTCTCAGCGGGAGGGGGGATACGCAGTATTTT; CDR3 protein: CASKPLSGRGDTQYF
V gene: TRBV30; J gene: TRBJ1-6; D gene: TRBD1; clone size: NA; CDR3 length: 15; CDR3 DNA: TGTGCCTGGAGTGTACAGGGGACAGGTGATTCACCCCTCCACTTT; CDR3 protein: CAWSVQGTGDSPLHF
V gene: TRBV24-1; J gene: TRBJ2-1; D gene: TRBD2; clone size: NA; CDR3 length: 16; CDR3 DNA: TGTGCCACCAGTGATCAGGGACTAGCGGGAGGCGATGAGCAGTTCTTC; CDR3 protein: CATSDQGLAGGDEQFF
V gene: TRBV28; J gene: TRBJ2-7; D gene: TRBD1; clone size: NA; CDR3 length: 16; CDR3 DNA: TGTGCCAGCAGTTTAGGTCGCGGCAGGGGGTCCTACGAGCAGTACTTC; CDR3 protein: CASSLGRGRGSYEQYF
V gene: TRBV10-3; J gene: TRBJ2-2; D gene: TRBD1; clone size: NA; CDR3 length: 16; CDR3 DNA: TGTGCCATCGGTGGGGGCAGGGGGCGCGACACCGGGGAGCTGTTTTTT; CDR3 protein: CAIGGGRGRDTGELFF
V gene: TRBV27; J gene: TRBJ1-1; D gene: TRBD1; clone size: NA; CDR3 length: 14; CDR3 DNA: TGTGCCAGCAATAAGTACAGGGGTGACGATGAAGCTTTCTTT; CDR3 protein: CASNKYRGDDEAFF
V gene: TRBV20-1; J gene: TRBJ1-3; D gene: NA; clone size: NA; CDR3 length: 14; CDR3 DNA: TGCAGTGCTAGTGGGAAGTCTAGAGGAAACACCATATATTTT; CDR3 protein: CSASGKSRGNTIYF
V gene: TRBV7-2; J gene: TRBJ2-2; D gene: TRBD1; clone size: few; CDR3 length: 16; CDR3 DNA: TGTGCCAGCAGCTCACCGGGACAGGCGCGCACCGGGGAGCTGTTTTTT; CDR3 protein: CASSSPGQARTGELFF
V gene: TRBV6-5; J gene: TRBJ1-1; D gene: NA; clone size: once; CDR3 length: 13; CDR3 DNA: TGTGCCAGCAGTTACTCTATATACACTGAAGCTTTCTTT; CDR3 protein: CASSYSIYTEAFF
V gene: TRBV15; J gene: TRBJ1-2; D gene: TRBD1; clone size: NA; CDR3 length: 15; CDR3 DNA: TGTGCCACCAGCTTGACAGGGGGAGTCGACTATGGCTACACCTTC; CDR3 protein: CATSLTGGVDYGYTF
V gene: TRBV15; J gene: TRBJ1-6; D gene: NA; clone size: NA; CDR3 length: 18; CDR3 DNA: TGTGCCACCAGCAGAGCGACCAGGGGTAGCTCCTATAATTCACCCCTCCACTTT; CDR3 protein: CATSRATRGSSYNSPLHF
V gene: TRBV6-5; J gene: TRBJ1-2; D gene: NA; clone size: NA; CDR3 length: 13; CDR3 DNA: TGTGCCAGCAGTTCGACTTTTTACTATGGCTACACCTTC; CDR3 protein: CASSSTFYYGYTF
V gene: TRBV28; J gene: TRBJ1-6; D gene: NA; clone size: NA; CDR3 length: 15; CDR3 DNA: TGTGCCAGCAGCCCCCAGACGGCGGGGATTTCACCCCTCCACTTT; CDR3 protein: CASSPQTAGISPLHF
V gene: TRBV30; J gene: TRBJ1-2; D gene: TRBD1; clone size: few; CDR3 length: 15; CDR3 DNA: TGTGCCTGGAGGGCAAGGGACAGGGGGTACTATGGCTACACCTTC; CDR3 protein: CAWRARDRGYYGYTF
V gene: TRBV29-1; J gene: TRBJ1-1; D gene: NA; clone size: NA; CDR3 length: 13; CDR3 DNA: TGCAGCGTTGAAAGGGGGGGAAACACTGAAGCTTTCTTT; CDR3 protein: CSVERGGNTEAFF
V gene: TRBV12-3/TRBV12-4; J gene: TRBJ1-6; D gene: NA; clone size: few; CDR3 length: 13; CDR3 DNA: TGTGCCAGCAGCAATACGGGTAATTCACCCCTCCACTTT; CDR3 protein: CASSNTGNSPLHF
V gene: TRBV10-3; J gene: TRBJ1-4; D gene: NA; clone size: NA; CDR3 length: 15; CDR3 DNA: TGTGCCATCAGTGAGTCTCGACTGAATAATGAAAAACTGTTTTTT; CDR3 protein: CAISESRLNNEKLFF
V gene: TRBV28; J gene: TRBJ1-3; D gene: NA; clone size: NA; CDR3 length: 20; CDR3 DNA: TGTGCCAGCAGTTTATTAGGTCTCGCGTGGGGGGGCAGCCTTGGAAACACCATATATTTT; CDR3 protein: CASSLLGLAWGGSLGNTIYF